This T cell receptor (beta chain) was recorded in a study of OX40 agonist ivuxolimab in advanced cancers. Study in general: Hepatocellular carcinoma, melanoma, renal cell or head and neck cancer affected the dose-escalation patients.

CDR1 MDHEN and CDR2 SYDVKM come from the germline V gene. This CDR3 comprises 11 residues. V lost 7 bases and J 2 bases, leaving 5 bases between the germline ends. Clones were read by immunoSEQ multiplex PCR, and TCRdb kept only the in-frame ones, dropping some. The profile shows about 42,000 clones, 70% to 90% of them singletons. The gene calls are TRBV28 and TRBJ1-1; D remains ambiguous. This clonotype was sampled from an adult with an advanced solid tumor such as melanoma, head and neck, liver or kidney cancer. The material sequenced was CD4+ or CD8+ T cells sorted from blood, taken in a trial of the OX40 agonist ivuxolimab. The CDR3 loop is CASKGNTEAFF. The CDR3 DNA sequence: TGTGCCAGCAAGGGCAACACTGAAGCTTTCTTT.